This T cell receptor beta chain was retrieved from a study of metastatic and nonmetastatic thyroid tumors. Across the study: The comparison covered peripheral blood and tumor or nodule tissue in malignant and benign thyroid patients.

All patients reached thyroid surgery having received no treatment beforehand. The CDR3 runs 17 residues. Trimming removed 0 bases at V and 3 bases at J, with 15 bases between. The V gene's germline CDR1 is LNHNV and CDR2 YYDKDF (reference sequence). TCRdb reprocessed the PCR reads via MiXCR. The sample shows some 40,000 clones, roughly 26% of them seen only once. Sample: tumor tissue. This rearrangement joins TRBV15 to TRBJ1-3; D remains ambiguous. The TCR comes from a female donor with papillary thyroid cancer or a benign thyroid nodule (not recorded which). Some clones in this sample may be carry-over from other donors' samples. DNA for the CDR3: TGTGCCACCAGCAGAGATAATGGGCTGATGGGTGGAAACACCATATATTTT. Amino acids: CATSRDNGLMGGNTIYF.